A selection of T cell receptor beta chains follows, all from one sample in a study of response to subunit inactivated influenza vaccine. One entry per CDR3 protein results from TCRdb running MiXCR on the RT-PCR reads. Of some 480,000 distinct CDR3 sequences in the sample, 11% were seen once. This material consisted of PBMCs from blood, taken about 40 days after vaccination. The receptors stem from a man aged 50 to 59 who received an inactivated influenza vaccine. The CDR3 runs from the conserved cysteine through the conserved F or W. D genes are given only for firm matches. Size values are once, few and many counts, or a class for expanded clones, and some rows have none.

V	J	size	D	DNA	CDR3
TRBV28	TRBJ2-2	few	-	TGTGCCAGCAGGGCTCTTGGGGTGACCGGGGAGCTGTTTTTT	CASRALGVTGELFF
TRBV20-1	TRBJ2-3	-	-	TGCAGTGCTAGCGCCGTGACAGATACGCAGTATTTT	CSASAVTDTQYF
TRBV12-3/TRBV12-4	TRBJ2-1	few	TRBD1	TGTGCCAGCAGTAGACAGGGCAGGATGGATGAGCAGTTCTTC	CASSRQGRMDEQFF
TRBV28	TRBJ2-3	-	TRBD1	TGTGCCTCCACACAGGGGTTGGATACGCAGTATTTT	CASTQGLDTQYF
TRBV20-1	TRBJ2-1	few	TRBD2	TGCAGTGCTAAGACCGCGGGAGGACGATCTAAAGACTACAATGAGCAGTTCTTC	CSAKTAGGRSKDYNEQFF
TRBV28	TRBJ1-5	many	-	TGTGCCAGCAAATCCCGAGGAGAGGGGCGAGGTCAGCCCCAGCATTTT	CASKSRGEGRGQPQHF
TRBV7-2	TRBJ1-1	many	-	TGTGCCAGCAGCCCCGGACAACCAGCTTTCTTT	CASSPGQPAFF
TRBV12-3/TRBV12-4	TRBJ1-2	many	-	TGTGCCAGCAGCCTACAGGATAACTATGGCTACACCTTC	CASSLQDNYGYTF
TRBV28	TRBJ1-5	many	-	TGTGCCAGCAGTCCCGGGACGAGACAGCCCCAGCATTTT	CASSPGTRQPQHF
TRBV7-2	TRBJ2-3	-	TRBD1	TGTGCCAGCGGACGAACAGGGGGTAGAGATACGCAGTATTTT	CASGRTGGRDTQYF
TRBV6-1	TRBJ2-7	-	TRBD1	TGTGCCAGCAGGGACAGGGGGGGAACATACGAGCAGTACTTC	CASRDRGGTYEQYF
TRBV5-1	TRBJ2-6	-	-	TGCGCCAGCAGCTTGGAGGGGGTTCCCTCTGGGGCCAACGTCCTGACTTTC	CASSLEGVPSGANVLTF
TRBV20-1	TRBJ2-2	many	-	TGCAGTGCTAGACGACGAGACCCGAACACCGGGGAGCTGTTTTTT	CSARRRDPNTGELFF
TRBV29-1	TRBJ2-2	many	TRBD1	TGCAGCGTCGCGAGGGGGCCAGGCACCGGGGAGCTGTTTTTT	CSVARGPGTGELFF
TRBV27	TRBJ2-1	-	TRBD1	TGTGCCAGCAGTTTCCGGCGGGACAGGGGAGGGCATGAGCAGTTCTTC	CASSFRRDRGGHEQFF
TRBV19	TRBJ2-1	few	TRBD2	TGTGCCAGTAGTGTTCGACTAGCCCACAATGAGCAGTTCTTC	CASSVRLAHNEQFF
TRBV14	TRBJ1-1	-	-	TGTGCCAGCAGCCAAGTTTCATCACAAGCTTTCTTT	CASSQVSSQAFF
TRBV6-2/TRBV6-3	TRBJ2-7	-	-	TGTGCCAGCAGGGCCCCGGGAAGCTACGAGCAGTACTTC	CASRAPGSYEQYF
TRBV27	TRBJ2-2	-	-	TGTGCCAGCAGTTTTTTGGGCACCGAGGGGGAGCTGTTTTTT	CASSFLGTEGELFF
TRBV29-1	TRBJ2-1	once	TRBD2	TGCAGCGTTGGGGGACTAGCGGAAGGCTCCTACAATGAGCAGTTCTTC	CSVGGLAEGSYNEQFF
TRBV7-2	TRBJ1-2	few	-	TGTGCCAGCAGCCCCGAGGCTGCTTGGTGGCACTATGGCTACACCTTC	CASSPEAAWWHYGYTF
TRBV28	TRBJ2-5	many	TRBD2	TGTGCCAGCAGCCCTCTCGTTTTAGCGGGGGCCTCCCAAGAGACCCAGTACTTC	CASSPLVLAGASQETQYF
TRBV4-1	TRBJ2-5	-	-	TGCGCCAGCAGCCACCCCAACGTCGAGACCCAGTACTTC	CASSHPNVETQYF
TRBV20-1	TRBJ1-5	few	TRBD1	TGCAGTGCTAGAACCAACAGGGGTGGAAGCAATCAGCCCCAGCATTTT	CSARTNRGGSNQPQHF
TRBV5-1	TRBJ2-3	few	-	TGCGCCAGCAGCATTGCGGGACTTCCCACAGATACGCAGTATTTT	CASSIAGLPTDTQYF
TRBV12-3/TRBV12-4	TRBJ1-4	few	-	TGTGCCAGCAGTTTGGGGGGGGTAAAACTGTTTTTT	CASSLGGVKLFF
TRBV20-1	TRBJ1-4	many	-	TGCAGTGCTAGAGATGGGGGGATAGCTAATGAAAAACTGTTTTTT	CSARDGGIANEKLFF